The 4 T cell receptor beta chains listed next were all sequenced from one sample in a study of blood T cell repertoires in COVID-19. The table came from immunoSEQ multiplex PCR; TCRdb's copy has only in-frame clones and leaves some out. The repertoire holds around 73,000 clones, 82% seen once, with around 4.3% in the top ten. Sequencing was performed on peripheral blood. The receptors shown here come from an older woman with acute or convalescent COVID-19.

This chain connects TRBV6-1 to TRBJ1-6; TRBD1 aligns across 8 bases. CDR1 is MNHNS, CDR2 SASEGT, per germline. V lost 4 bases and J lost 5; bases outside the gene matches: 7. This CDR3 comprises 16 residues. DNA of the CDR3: TGTGCCAGCAGTGCCCGGACAGGGACCGATAATTCACCCCTCCACTTT. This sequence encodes CASSARTGTDNSPLHF.

DNA of the CDR3: TGTGCCAGCAGCTTTAGTCAGGGATTAAACACCATATATTTT. It yields the protein CASSFSQGLNTIYF. V gene TRBV7-2 combines with J gene TRBJ1-3; TRBD1 might be the D (5 bases). The length of the CDR3 is 14 residues. In germline, CDR1 is SGHTA, CDR2 FQGNSA. Trimming cost V 3 bases and J 6 bases, with 12 bases left between them.

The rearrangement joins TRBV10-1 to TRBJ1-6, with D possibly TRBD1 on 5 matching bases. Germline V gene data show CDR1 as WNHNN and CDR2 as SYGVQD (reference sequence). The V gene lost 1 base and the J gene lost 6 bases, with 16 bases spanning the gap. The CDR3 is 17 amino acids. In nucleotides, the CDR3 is TGCGCCAGCAGTGAGTGTTCAGGGCATTTATGTAATTCACCCCTCCACTTT. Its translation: CASSECSGHLCNSPLHF.

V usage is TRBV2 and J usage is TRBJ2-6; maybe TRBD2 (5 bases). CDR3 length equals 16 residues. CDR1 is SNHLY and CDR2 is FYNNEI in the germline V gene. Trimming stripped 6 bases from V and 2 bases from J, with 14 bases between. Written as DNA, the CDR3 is TGTGCCAGCAGACCAGGCATCGGGGCTGGGGCCAACGTCCTGACTTTC. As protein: CASRPGIGAGANVLTF.